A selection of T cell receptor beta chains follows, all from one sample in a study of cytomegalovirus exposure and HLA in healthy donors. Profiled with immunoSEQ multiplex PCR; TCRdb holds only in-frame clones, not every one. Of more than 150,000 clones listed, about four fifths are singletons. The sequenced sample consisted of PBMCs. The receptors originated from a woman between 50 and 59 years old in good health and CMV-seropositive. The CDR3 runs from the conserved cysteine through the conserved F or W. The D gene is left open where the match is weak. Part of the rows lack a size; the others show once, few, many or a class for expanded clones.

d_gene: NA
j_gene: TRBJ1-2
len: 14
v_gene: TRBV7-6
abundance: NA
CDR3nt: TGTGCCAGCAGCTTAGTTGCACAGGACTATGGCTACACCTTC
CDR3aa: CASSLVAQDYGYTF

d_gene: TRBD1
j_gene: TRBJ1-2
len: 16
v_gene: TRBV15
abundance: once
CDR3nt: TGTGCCACCAGCAGAGATGTACCAGGGGGCCATTATGGCTACACCTTC
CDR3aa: CATSRDVPGGHYGYTF

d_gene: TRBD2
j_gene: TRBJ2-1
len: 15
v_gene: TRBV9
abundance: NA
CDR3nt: TGTGCCAGCAGCGTAACGGCGGGAGCCTACAATGAGCAGTTCTTC
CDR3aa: CASSVTAGAYNEQFF

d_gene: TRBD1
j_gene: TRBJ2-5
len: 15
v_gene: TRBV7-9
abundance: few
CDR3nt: TGTGCCAGCAGCCCGGACAGGGGCGGGTTGGAGACCCAGTACTTC
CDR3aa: CASSPDRGGLETQYF

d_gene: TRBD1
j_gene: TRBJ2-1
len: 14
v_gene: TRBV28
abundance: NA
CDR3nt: TGTGCCAGCAGCCGCCCACAGGGGGCGGCTGAGCAGTTCTTC
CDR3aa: CASSRPQGAAEQFF

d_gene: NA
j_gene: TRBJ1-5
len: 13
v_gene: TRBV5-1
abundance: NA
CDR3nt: TGCGCCAGCAGCTTTCTCCCCGGTCAGCCCCAGCATTTT
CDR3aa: CASSFLPGQPQHF

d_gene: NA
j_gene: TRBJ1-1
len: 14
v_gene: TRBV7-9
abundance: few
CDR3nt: TGTGCCAGCAGCCAAACGAGTCCACGGACTGAAGCTTTCTTT
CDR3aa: CASSQTSPRTEAFF

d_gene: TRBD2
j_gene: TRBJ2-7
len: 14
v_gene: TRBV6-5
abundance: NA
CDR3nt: TGTGCCAGCAGGGCTACATTCCCTAGCGGGGAGCAGTACTTC
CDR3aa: CASRATFPSGEQYF

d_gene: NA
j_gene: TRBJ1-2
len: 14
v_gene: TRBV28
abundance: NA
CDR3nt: TGTGCCAGCAGTTGGGGGGGTCCTAACTATGGCTACACCTTC
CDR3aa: CASSWGGPNYGYTF

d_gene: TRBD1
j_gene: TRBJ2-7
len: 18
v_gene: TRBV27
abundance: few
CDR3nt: TGTGCCAGCAGTTTTATATCATCCGGGACAGGGGGTTGGAACGAGCAGTACTTC
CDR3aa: CASSFISSGTGGWNEQYF

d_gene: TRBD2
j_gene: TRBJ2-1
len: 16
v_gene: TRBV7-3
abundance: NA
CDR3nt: TGTGCCAGCAGCCCGACGGGACTAGCGGGGGGAAATGAGCAGTTCTTC
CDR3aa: CASSPTGLAGGNEQFF

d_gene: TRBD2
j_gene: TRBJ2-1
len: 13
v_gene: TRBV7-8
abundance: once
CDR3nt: TGTGCCAGCAGCTTAGGTGGGACTAGCCTAAAGTTCTTC
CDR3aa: CASSLGGTSLKFF

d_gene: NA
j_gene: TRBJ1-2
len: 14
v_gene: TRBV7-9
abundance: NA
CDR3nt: TGTGCCAGCAGCTTAGTCCAGGGCGTCCCTGGCTACACCTTC
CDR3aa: CASSLVQGVPGYTF

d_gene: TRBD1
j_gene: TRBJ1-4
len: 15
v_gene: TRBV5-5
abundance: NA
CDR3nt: TGTGCCAGCAGCCCGCCTACAGGGGGAAGTGAAAAACTGTTTTTT
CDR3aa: CASSPPTGGSEKLFF

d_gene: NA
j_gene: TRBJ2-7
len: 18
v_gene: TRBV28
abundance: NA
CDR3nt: TGTGCCAGCAGTTTTCCCCCCTTTACAGGGATTGGCTCCTACGAGCAGTACTTC
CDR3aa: CASSFPPFTGIGSYEQYF

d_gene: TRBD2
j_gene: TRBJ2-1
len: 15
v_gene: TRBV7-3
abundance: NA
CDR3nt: TGTGCCAGCAGTTTAGGGACTAGCGGGGTTGGAGAGCAGTTCTTC
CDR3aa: CASSLGTSGVGEQFF

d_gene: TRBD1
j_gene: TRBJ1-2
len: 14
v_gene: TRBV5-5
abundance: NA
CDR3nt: TGTGCCAGCAGCTCCAGGACAGGGGGCGATGGCTACACCTTC
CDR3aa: CASSSRTGGDGYTF

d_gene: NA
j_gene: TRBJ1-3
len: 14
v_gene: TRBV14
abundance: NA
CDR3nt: TGTGCCAGCAGCGTAACTTTCTCTGGAAACACCATATATTTT
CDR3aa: CASSVTFSGNTIYF

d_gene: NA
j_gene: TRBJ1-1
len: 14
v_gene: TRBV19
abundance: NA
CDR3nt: TGTGCCAGTAGTGCAGGCCAAATAAACACTGAAGCTTTCTTT
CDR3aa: CASSAGQINTEAFF

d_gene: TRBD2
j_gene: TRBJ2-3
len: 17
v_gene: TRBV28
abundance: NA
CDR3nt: TGTGCCAGCAGTCGTTTTGCCCTCGGGAGGGGGACAGATACGCAGTATTTT
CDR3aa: CASSRFALGRGTDTQYF

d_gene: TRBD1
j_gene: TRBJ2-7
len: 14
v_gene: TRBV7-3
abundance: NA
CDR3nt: TGTGCCAGCAGCAATACCGGGACAGGCGACGAGCAGTACTTC
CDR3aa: CASSNTGTGDEQYF

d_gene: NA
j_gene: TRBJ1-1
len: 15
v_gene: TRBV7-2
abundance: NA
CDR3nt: TGTGCCAGCAGCTTGAGGTCGTGGAGGAACACTGAAGCTTTCTTT
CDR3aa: CASSLRSWRNTEAFF

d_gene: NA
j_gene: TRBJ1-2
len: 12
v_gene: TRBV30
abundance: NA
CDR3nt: TGTGCCTGGAACAGGGCGATTGATGGCTACACCTTC
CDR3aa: CAWNRAIDGYTF

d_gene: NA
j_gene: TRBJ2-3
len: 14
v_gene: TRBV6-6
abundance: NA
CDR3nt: TGTGCCAGCACCAAAGGGGGATCTACACACACGCAGTATTTT
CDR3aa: CASTKGGSTHTQYF

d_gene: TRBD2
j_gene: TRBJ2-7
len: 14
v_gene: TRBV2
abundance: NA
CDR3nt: TGTGCCAGCGGAGCGGGGGGGGAGTCCTACGAGCAGTACTTC
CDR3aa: CASGAGGESYEQYF

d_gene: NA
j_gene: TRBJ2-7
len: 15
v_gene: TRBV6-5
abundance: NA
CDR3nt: TGTGCCAGCAGTTACTTGACTGGATCCTACTACGAGCAGTACTTC
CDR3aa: CASSYLTGSYYEQYF

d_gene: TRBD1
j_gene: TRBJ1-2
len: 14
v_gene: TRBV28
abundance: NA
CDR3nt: TGTGCCAGCAGTTTTGTCCGACAGGGGGATGGCTACACCTTC
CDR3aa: CASSFVRQGDGYTF

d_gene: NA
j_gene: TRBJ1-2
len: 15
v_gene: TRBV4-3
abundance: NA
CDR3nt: TGCGCCAGCAGCCAAGATGGGCAGGGAAGGTATGGCTACACCTTC
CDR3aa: CASSQDGQGRYGYTF

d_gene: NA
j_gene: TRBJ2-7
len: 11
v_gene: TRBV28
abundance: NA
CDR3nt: TGTGCCAGCAGCCTTTCCCGGAGGCAGTACTTC
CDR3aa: CASSLSRRQYF

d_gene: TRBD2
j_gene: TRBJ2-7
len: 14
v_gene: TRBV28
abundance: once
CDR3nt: TGTGCCAGCACCCTCAGCGGGAACTCCTACGAGCAGTACTTC
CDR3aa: CASTLSGNSYEQYF

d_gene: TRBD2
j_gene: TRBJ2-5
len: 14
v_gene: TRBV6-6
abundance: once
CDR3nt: TGTGCCAGCGGACTAGCGGGGAGACAAGAGACCCAGTACTTC
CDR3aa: CASGLAGRQETQYF

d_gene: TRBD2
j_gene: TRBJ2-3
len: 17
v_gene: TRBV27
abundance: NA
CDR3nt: TGTGCCAGCACGCGGGGTCGGAGCGGGGGGAGCACAGATACGCAGTATTTT
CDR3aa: CASTRGRSGGSTDTQYF

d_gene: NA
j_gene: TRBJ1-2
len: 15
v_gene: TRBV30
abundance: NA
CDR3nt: TGTGCCTGGAGCGCAGGACACTCCAGGACCTATGGCTACACCTTC
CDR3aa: CAWSAGHSRTYGYTF